This section outlines one T cell receptor beta chain sequence together with its context. What it binds is unknown. TCRdb reanalysed the reads using MiXCR and keeps one entry per CDR3 protein. The sample comprises 750,000 to 900,000 distinct CDR3 sequences, about 27% of which are singletons, and around 14% rests with the top ten. This record comes from a study of T cell repertoires in cytomegalovirus infection. Study as a whole: In public TCR beta signatures, there were indications of both CMV infection and matching HLA type. Study results and caveats: The study found HLA-C-restricted CMV-specific TCR beta clonotypes dominating the ex vivo response.

This CDR3 is 12 amino acids long. V was clipped by 4 bases and J by 7 bases, with 11 bases between them. Germline CDR1 reads ENHRY; CDR2 reads SYGVKD. Sequences were derived from cultured CD8+ T cells from PBMCs, sampled from culture after CMV antigen stimulation. The genes are TRBV10-3 and TRBJ2-7; D is perhaps TRBD2 (5 bases). The TCR comes from a human donor in good health (CMV status not recorded). Some clones in this sample may be carry-over from other donors' samples. For the CDR3, the DNA is TGTGCCATCAGTGTCCGGGGTAGAGAGCAGTACTTC. Residues: CAISVRGREQYF.